Shown below are 17 T cell receptor beta chains from a single sample sequenced in a study of T cell responses to AZD1222 COVID-19 vaccine. Produced via immunoSEQ multiplex PCR; TCRdb's table is partial and in-frame only. This repertoire shows under 140,000 clones, about four fifths found once; its top ten account for around 4.6%. The source material was peripheral blood, sampled on day 0 of AZD1222 vaccination. The receptors originated from an adult in good health.

The V and J genes are TRBV4-1 and TRBJ1-3; tentatively, D is TRBD1 (5 bases). The CDR3 has 15 residues. From germline, CDR1 is MGHRA and CDR2 YSYEKL. V was trimmed by 1 base and J by 4 bases, leaving 11 bases between them. Here the CDR3 DNA reads TGCGCCAGCAGCCAAGGGACAATTCCCGGAAACACCATATATTTT. This codes for CASSQGTIPGNTIYF.

The V and J genes are TRBV18 and TRBJ1-2; no reliable D call. The CDR3 is 13 amino acids. From germline, CDR1 is KGHSH and CDR2 LQKENI. Trimming took off 4 bases at V and 1 base at J, with 7 bases between the two ends. The CDR3 protein is CASSRDLNYGYTF. The CDR3 nucleotides read TGTGCCAGCTCACGAGATCTTAACTATGGCTACACCTTC.

V gene TRBV4-3 combines with J gene TRBJ2-5, with 8 bases matching TRBD1. The CDR3 contains 14 residues. Germline values: CDR1 LGHNA, CDR2 YSLEER. Trimming took 3 bases from V and 6 from J; bases not matched to a gene: 6. CDR3 protein: CASSHGTGAKTQYF. CDR3 sequence (DNA): TGCGCCAGCAGCCACGGGACAGGCGCAAAGACCCAGTACTTC.

This rearrangement joins TRBV18 to TRBJ1-5; TRBD1 is a possible D gene (5 bases). There are 15 residues in the CDR3. Trimming took 3 bases from V and 4 from J, leaving 13 bases between them. Looked up from germline, CDR1 is KGHSH and CDR2 is LQKENI. DNA of the CDR3: TGTGCCAGCTCACCTCTGACAGAAGTAAATCAGCCCCAGCATTTT. Protein sequence: CASSPLTEVNQPQHF.

V is TRBV5-1 and J is TRBJ1-1, with 8 bases matching TRBD1. Unmatched junction bases numbered 6, after V lost 2 bases and J lost 6 bases. The CDR3 runs to 14 residues. The germline CDR1 and CDR2 sequences are SGHRS and YFSETQ. In nucleotides, the CDR3 is TGCGCCAGCAGCTTAACAGGGGGGGTACCTGAAGCTTTCTTT. Translating gives CASSLTGGVPEAFF.

This clone was observed a single time. V gene TRBV6-5 combines with J gene TRBJ2-7; D tentatively reads TRBD1 or TRBD2 (5 bases each). Germline CDR1 MNHEY, CDR2 SVGAGI. The germline V and J ends were trimmed by 7 bases and 4 bases, with 17 bases remaining between them. The CDR3 extends over 14 amino acids. CDR3 protein: CASTSAGSTYEQYF. The CDR3 bases are TGTGCCAGCACTTCAGCAGGGAGCACGTACGAGCAGTACTTC.

CDR3 nucleotides: TGTGCCAGCAGTTTAACGCTGAACACTGAAGCTTTCTTT. Amino acid sequence: CASSLTLNTEAFF. The genes are TRBV27 and TRBJ1-1; D ambiguous. Germline-derived CDR1 and CDR2 are MNHEY and SMNVEV (reference sequence). This CDR3 contains 13 residues. V was pared by 2 bases and J by 0 bases, with 4 bases between.

The chain recombines TRBV2 with TRBJ2-7; 12 nucleotides match TRBD1. This CDR3 has 14 residues. Germline V CDR1 and CDR2: SNHLY, FYNNEI. J was trimmed by 2 bases and V by 7 bases; bases with no gene match: 3. The CDR3 nucleotides are TGTGCCAGCAAGGGACAGGGGGCCCCCTACGAGCAGTACTTC. Translation gives CASKGQGAPYEQYF.

The chain employs TRBV29-1 and TRBJ1-1, with 7 nucleotides matching TRBD1. Germline CDR1 is SQVTM and CDR2 is ANQGSEA. This CDR3 is built from 12 residues. V lost 7 bases, J lost 5 bases, and 7 bases stayed unmatched. DNA of the CDR3: TGCAGCGAAAGACAGGGAGGGACTGAAGCTTTCTTT. Protein sequence: CSERQGGTEAFF.

The chain joins TRBV7-9 to TRBJ1-3; D gene unclear. CDR3 length: 16 residues. Germline assignment: CDR1 SEHNR and CDR2 FQNEAQ (reference sequence). Trimming left V 0 bases short and J 0 bases short, with 9 bases between. CDR3 in DNA: TGTGCCAGCAGCTTAGCGCAGCCAGCCTCTGGAAACACCATATATTTT. Its protein product is CASSLAQPASGNTIYF.

This chain joins TRBV24-1 and TRBJ2-1; no clear D gene. This CDR3 has 14 residues. Trimming removed 6 bases at V and 2 bases at J, with 10 bases between. From germline, CDR1 is KGHDR and CDR2 SFDVKD. The CDR3 loop is CATSPSTPYNEQFF. CDR3 nucleotide sequence: TGTGCCACCAGTCCCTCGACCCCCTACAATGAGCAGTTCTTC.

The chain links TRBV5-4 to TRBJ1-1, with D perhaps matching TRBD1 (6 bases). CDR1 SGHNT and CDR2 YYREEE come from the germline V gene (reference sequence). V lost 0 bases, J lost 1 base, and 10 bases lay in between. The CDR3 extends over 15 amino acids. This CDR3 is CASSLGGRGNTEAFF. CDR3 nucleotides: TGTGCCAGCAGCTTGGGGGGCAGGGGGAACACTGAAGCTTTCTTT.

The J gene is TRBJ1-1, the V gene TRBV28; D perhaps matches TRBD1 (5 bases). There are 16 residues in the CDR3. The germline V gene has CDR1 MDHEN and CDR2 SYDVKM. Between the trimmed V and J ends, which lost 8 bases and 2 bases, there was a span of 21 bases. The CDR3 reads CASSIRPTGANTEAFF. The CDR3 DNA is TGTGCCAGCTCGATTCGGCCCACCGGGGCCAACACTGAAGCTTTCTTT.

J is TRBJ1-5 and V is TRBV28, with 7 positions matching TRBD1. With V trimmed by 7 bases and J by 4 bases, 10 bases remained unmatched. Per germline, CDR1 MDHEN and CDR2 SYDVKM. The CDR3 totals 15 residues. The CDR3 DNA is TGTGCCAGCATCGCCCCAGGGGGGGGAAATCAGCCCCAGCATTTT. Its protein product is CASIAPGGGNQPQHF.

The rearrangement uses TRBV7-8 and TRBJ2-7, with TRBD1 identical over 8 bases. Trimming took 4 bases from V and 4 from J; bases not matched to a gene: 9. Germline CDR1 reads SGHVS; CDR2 reads FQNEAQ. The CDR3 sequence is 15 residues long. The CDR3 region has the DNA TGTGCCAGCAGCTATAACAGGGGGATAGGGTACGAGCAGTACTTC. Amino acid sequence: CASSYNRGIGYEQYF.

The V call is TRBV19, the J call TRBJ1-4; 7 positions agree with TRBD1. V shed 5 bases and J 15 bases; nucleotides not matched to a gene: 15. This CDR3 spans 14 amino acids. Germline V gene sequence: CDR1 LNHDA, CDR2 SQIVND (reference sequence). The CDR3 region is CASSAQQGIGRMFF. DNA for the CDR3: TGTGCCAGTAGTGCTCAACAGGGGATAGGGAGGATGTTTTTT. Based on the CDR3 plus reference TRBV19 and TRBJ1-4, the full variable domain is DGGITQSPKYLFRKEGQNVTLSCEQNLNHDAMYWYRQDPGQGLRLIYYSQIVNDFQKGDIAEGYSVSREKKESFPLTVTSAQKNPTAFYLCASSAQQGIGRMFFGSGTQLSVL.

This clone occurred a few times. The V gene is TRBV7-2, the J gene TRBJ2-1, with D possibly being TRBD2 (6 bases). CDR1 SGHTA and CDR2 FQGNSA come from the germline V gene. Trimming shortened V by 5 bases and J by 16 bases, and 27 bases separated the two germline ends. This CDR3 is 15 amino acids long. The DNA of the CDR3 is TGTGCCAGCAGCCGGGTTAACGGGGGATACAATGAGCGTTTCTTC. As protein: CASSRVNGGYNERFF. Combining the CDR3 with reference TRBV7-2 and TRBJ2-1 gives the whole variable domain GAGVSQSPSNKVTEKGKDVELRCDPISGHTALYWYRQSLGQGLEFLIYFQGNSAPDKSGLPSDRFSAERTGGSVSTLTIQRTQQEDSAVYLCASSRVNGGYNERFFGPGTRLTVL.